These 21 T cell receptor beta chains came from one sample sequenced in a study of blood T cell repertoires in COVID-19. Only in-frame clones appear in the TCRdb table, and some are missing; sequencing was by immunoSEQ multiplex PCR. The sample gives about 74,000 clones, around 78% of which show up once; around 15% is in the top ten. The specimen was peripheral blood. The receptor source for this set is a human donor in a cohort sampled during active COVID-19.

The V and J genes are TRBV7-6 and TRBJ1-1, with 8 positions matching TRBD1. The V segment lost 1 base and the J segment 1 base; nucleotides outside the gene matches: 2. The germline CDR1 and CDR2 sequences are SGHVS and FNYEAQ. The CDR3 runs to 15 residues. The CDR3 bases are TGTGCCAGCAGCTTAGGGGGACAGGCGAACACTGAAGCTTTCTTT. It is translated as CASSLGGQANTEAFF.

The chain carries TRBV7-2 and TRBJ1-2; 12 bases agree with TRBD1. Germline CDR1 reads SGHTA; CDR2 reads FQGNSA. Losses at the gene ends were 1 base for V and 4 bases for J; bases not matched to a gene: 1. This CDR3 spans 15 amino acids. CDR3 DNA: TGTGCCAGCAGCTTAGAGGGACAGGGGGCCTATGGCTACACCTTC. Protein product: CASSLEGQGAYGYTF. The whole variable domain, filled in from reference TRBV7-2 and TRBJ1-2, reads GAGVSQSPSNKVTEKGKDVELRCDPISGHTALYWYRQSLGQGLEFLIYFQGNSAPDKSGLPSDRFSAERTGGSVSTLTIQRTQQEDSAVYLCASSLEGQGAYGYTFGSGTRLTVV.

This clone was detected many times. V is TRBV19 and J is TRBJ1-1; the match to TRBD1 covers 8 bases. Germline CDR1 and CDR2: LNHDA and SQIVND (reference sequence). CDR3 length equals 15 residues. After removal of 5 bases from V and 3 bases from J, the junction contained 8 bases not matched to a gene. The CDR3 region is CASSHGQGSYTEAFF. The CDR3 coding sequence is TGTGCCAGTAGTCATGGACAGGGAAGTTACACTGAAGCTTTCTTT.

J is TRBJ2-3 and V is TRBV5-1, with TRBD2 as a possible D gene (6 bases). Germline values: CDR1 SGHRS, CDR2 YFSETQ. V was clipped by 0 bases and J by 2 bases, with 19 bases between them. The CDR3 consists of 18 residues. Here the CDR3 reads CASSLVGLASRATDTQYF. In DNA, the CDR3 is TGCGCCAGCAGCTTGGTCGGCCTAGCGAGTAGGGCCACAGATACGCAGTATTTT. Complete variable domain (other parts from reference TRBV5-1 and TRBJ2-3): KAGVTQTPRYLIKTRGQQVTLSCSPISGHRSVSWYQQTPGQGLQFLFEYFSETQRNKGNFPGRFSGRQFSNSRSEMNVSTLELGDSALYLCASSLVGLASRATDTQYFGPGTRLTVL.

The chain joins TRBV3-1 (or the pseudogene TRBV3-2) to TRBJ2-7; 15 nucleotides match TRBD2. CDR3 size: 18 residues. CDR1 and CDR2 (germline): LGHDT, YNNKEL (reference sequence). The V and J ends lost 1 base and 2 bases, in that order; junction bases with no gene match: 6. CDR3 residues: CASSQGTSGRARTYEQYF. The CDR3 nucleotides are TGTGCCAGCAGCCAAGGGACTAGCGGGAGGGCCAGGACCTACGAGCAGTACTTC.

The chain employs TRBV28 and TRBJ2-1; perhaps TRBD1 as D (5 bases). The CDR3 has 12 amino acids. Trimming cost V 6 bases and J 7 bases, with 10 bases left between them. Germline V gene data show CDR1 as MDHEN and CDR2 as SYDVKM. The CDR3 DNA reads TGTGCCAGCAGATTAGGGGCGAATGAGCAGTTCTTC. Translating it yields CASRLGANEQFF.

CDR3 bases: TGTGCCAGCAGCCCCCGGGAGGTCCTAGCCAAAAACATTCAGTACTTC. It specifies CASSPREVLAKNIQYF. This chain joins TRBV7-2 and TRBJ2-4; 7 bases line up with TRBD2. Germline V CDR1 and CDR2: SGHTA, FQGNSA. The V and J ends lost 5 bases and 0 bases, in that order; junction bases with no gene match: 7. CDR3 length: 16 amino acids.

This chain joins TRBV13 and TRBJ1-2, with D maybe TRBD1 (6 bases). Germline values: CDR1 PRHDT, CDR2 FYEKMQ (reference sequence). There are 17 residues in the CDR3. The germline V and J ends were trimmed by 5 bases and 6 bases, with 25 bases remaining between them. DNA of the CDR3: TGTGCCAGCAGCACCAGCGGGAATTGGGAAGGGGGGCATGGCTACACCTTC. It translates to CASSTSGNWEGGHGYTF.

V usage is TRBV5-6 and J usage is TRBJ1-4; 12 bases fit TRBD1. The CDR3 extends over 15 amino acids. The germline V gene has CDR1 SGHDT and CDR2 YYEEEE. V gave up 4 bases and J gave up 10 bases; unmatched junction bases: 8. CDR3 protein: CASSKPGQGAGKLFF. DNA for the CDR3: TGTGCCAGCAGCAAACCGGGACAGGGGGCTGGAAAACTGTTTTTT.

The V and J genes are TRBV2 and TRBJ1-4, with TRBD1 matching over 8 bases. CDR1 and CDR2 (germline): SNHLY, FYNNEI. The CDR3 runs to 15 residues. The V segment lost 5 bases and the J segment 1 base; nucleotides outside the gene matches: 3. Here the CDR3 DNA reads TGTGCCAGCAGTCCACAGGGGGAAACTAATGAAAAACTGTTTTTT. This sequence encodes CASSPQGETNEKLFF.

The genes are TRBV6-4 and TRBJ2-7, with 9 bases fitting TRBD1. This CDR3 has 15 residues. Trimming took 4 bases from V and 3 from J; bases not matched to a gene: 7. Germline V gene sequence: CDR1 MRHNA, CDR2 SNTAGT. CDR3 protein: CASSVTGTGNYEQYF. CDR3 bases: TGTGCCAGCAGTGTTACCGGGACAGGGAACTACGAGCAGTACTTC.

V gene TRBV3-1 (or the pseudogene TRBV3-2) combines with J gene TRBJ2-7; 7 bases line up with TRBD2. The CDR3 is made up of 16 amino acids. Germline V gene sequence: CDR1 LGHDT, CDR2 YNNKEL (reference sequence). Trimming cost V 1 base and J 3 bases; bases outside gene matches: 9. The chain's CDR3 is CASSQAFGLAVYEQYF. In DNA, the CDR3 is TGTGCCAGCAGCCAAGCGTTTGGGCTAGCGGTCTACGAGCAGTACTTC.

The chain is built from TRBV5-4 and TRBJ1-2; possible D gene TRBD1, 5 bases. This CDR3 is 13 amino acids long. Germline CDR1 and CDR2: SGHNT and YYREEE (reference sequence). Trimming left V 0 bases short and J 4 bases short, with 7 bases between. The CDR3, as DNA: TGTGCCAGCAGCTTGGAGACAGCCTATGGCTACACCTTC. As protein: CASSLETAYGYTF.

V gene TRBV6-6 combines with J gene TRBJ2-3, with 15 bases identical to TRBD2. The CDR3 consists of 16 residues. Trimming cost V 7 bases and J 3 bases; bases outside gene matches: 5. Germline CDR1 MNHNY, CDR2 SVGAGI (reference sequence). The CDR3 DNA reads TGTGCCAGCACTCGGACTAGCGGGAGGGGGACAGATACGCAGTATTTT. This sequence encodes CASTRTSGRGTDTQYF.

The CDR3 nucleotides read TGTGCCAGCAGCGTAGGGACAGTAAGCTATGGCTACACCTTC. Amino acid sequence: CASSVGTVSYGYTF. The chain has TRBV5-5 and TRBJ1-2; 7 bases agree with TRBD1. Germline trimming cut 4 bases from V and 4 bases from J; bases unmatched to any gene: 7. The germline gives CDR1 SGHKS, CDR2 YYEKEE (reference sequence). This CDR3 contains 14 residues.

This chain links TRBV4-1 with TRBJ2-3, with D perhaps matching TRBD2 (5 bases). In germline, CDR1 is MGHRA, CDR2 YSYEKL. The CDR3 is 15 amino acids. V was shortened by 1 base and J by 4 bases, with 12 bases between the two germline ends. CDR3 DNA sequence: TGCGCCAGCAGCCAAGGGACTCGTAAATCAGATACGCAGTATTTT. It codes for CASSQGTRKSDTQYF.

The V call is TRBV28, the J call TRBJ2-5, with a weak D call TRBD2 (6 bases). Trimming cost V 6 bases and J 9 bases, with 26 bases left between them. This CDR3 comprises 16 residues. Per germline, CDR1 MDHEN and CDR2 SYDVKM. The CDR3 spells CASRPSTSYTRGAQYF. For the CDR3, the DNA is TGTGCCAGCAGACCGTCCACTAGCTATACACGAGGGGCCCAGTACTTC.

The chain employs TRBV6-6 and TRBJ2-7; no clear D gene. The ends were cut back, 4 bases at V and 3 bases at J, with 4 bases in the middle. Looked up from germline, CDR1 is MNHNY and CDR2 is SVGAGI (reference sequence). CDR3 length equals 11 residues. CDR3 in amino acids: CASSSFYEQYF. The CDR3 DNA sequence: TGTGCCAGCAGTTCTTTCTACGAGCAGTACTTC.

The chain joins TRBV10-2 to TRBJ2-7; a weak D match, TRBD2 (5 bases). Per germline, CDR1 WSHSY and CDR2 SAAADI. The CDR3 covers 17 residues. Trimming pared 2 bases from V and 4 bases from J, leaving 21 bases between. The CDR3 bases are TGCGCCAGCAGTGAGGCCCCCGGGAACCTCATCTCTTACGAGCAGTACTTC. Translation gives CASSEAPGNLISYEQYF.

The rearrangement uses TRBV4-1 and TRBJ2-1, with 9 bases fitting TRBD1. V lost 3 bases to trimming and J lost 8 bases; unmatched junction nucleotides: 5. Germline CDR1 is MGHRA and CDR2 is YSYEKL. This CDR3 has 14 amino acids. CDR3 sequence: CASSHGGQGDEQFF. CDR3 nucleotides: TGCGCCAGCAGCCACGGGGGACAGGGCGATGAGCAGTTCTTC.

The chain is built from TRBV5-4 and TRBJ2-5, with D possibly matching TRBD2 (5 bases). In germline, CDR1 is SGHNT, CDR2 YYREEE (reference sequence). The CDR3 length is 14 residues. V was clipped by 1 base and J by 1 base, with 8 bases between them. CDR3 in amino acids: CASSLPGIQETQYF. The CDR3 nucleotides read TGTGCCAGCAGCTTGCCGGGGATCCAAGAGACCCAGTACTTC.